Listed here are 9 T cell receptor beta chains from one sample, sequenced in a study of STAT5B mutations in CD4+ large granular lymphocyte leukemia. Only in-frame clones appear in the TCRdb table, and some are missing; sequencing was by immunoSEQ multiplex PCR. The data contain approximately 32,000 clones, around three quarters of them singletons. Material: CD4+ T cells from blood buffy coats. The receptors were sampled from a human donor in good health.

The chain joins TRBV18 to TRBJ2-5, with D possibly TRBD1 on 6 matching bases. From germline, CDR1 is KGHSH and CDR2 LQKENI. The CDR3 has 14 amino acids. V lost 6 bases and J 4 bases, leaving 15 bases between the germline ends. CDR3 sequence reads: CASSLGGLGETQYF. DNA for the CDR3: TGTGCCAGCTCCCTTGGGGGCTTGGGAGAGACCCAGTACTTC.

This sequence joins TRBV7-8 and TRBJ1-6, with D possibly being TRBD1 (5 bases). V lost 3 bases and J 5 bases, leaving 8 bases between the germline ends. This CDR3 comprises 14 residues. The germline V gene encodes CDR1 SGHVS and CDR2 FQNEAQ. The CDR3 loop reads CASSFSQDNSPLHF. CDR3 in DNA: TGTGCCAGCAGCTTCTCACAGGATAATTCACCCCTCCACTTT.

The rearrangement joins TRBV7-2 to TRBJ1-2, with D perhaps matching TRBD1 (5 bases). The CDR3 loop spans 15 amino acids. V was shortened by 4 bases and J by 3 bases, with 15 bases between the two germline ends. The V gene's germline CDR1 is SGHTA and CDR2 FQGNSA. The CDR3 loop reads CASSSWDRGDYGYTF. The CDR3 DNA reads as TGTGCCAGCAGCTCGTGGGACCGAGGGGACTATGGCTACACCTTC. Using reference TRBV7-2 and TRBJ1-2 for the parts outside the CDR3, the full variable domain is GAGVSQSPSNKVTEKGKDVELRCDPISGHTALYWYRQSLGQGLEFLIYFQGNSAPDKSGLPSDRFSAERTGGSVSTLTIQRTQQEDSAVYLCASSSWDRGDYGYTFGSGTRLTVV.

This chain links TRBV9 with TRBJ2-7; D might be TRBD1 or TRBD2, each matching 5 bases. The CDR3 contains 14 residues. V dropped 0 bases and J dropped 3 bases, with 10 bases sitting between them. Germline V CDR1 and CDR2: SGDLS, YYNGEE. CDR3 amino acids: CASSVGGYDYEQYF. The CDR3 DNA is TGTGCCAGCAGCGTAGGGGGGTACGACTACGAGCAGTACTTC.

The CDR3 is CASSQESGQAQYF. DNA for the CDR3: TGCGCCAGCAGCCAAGAGAGTGGGCAAGCGCAGTATTTT. V and J are TRBV4-1 and TRBJ2-3; no reliable D call. CDR1 and CDR2 (germline): MGHRA, YSYEKL. V dropped 0 bases and J dropped 10 bases, with 11 bases sitting between them. The CDR3 has 13 amino acids.

The J gene is TRBJ2-5, the V gene TRBV4-3; 7 nucleotides agree with TRBD2. The CDR3 loop spans 16 amino acids. Germline lookup yields CDR1 LGHNA and CDR2 YSLEER. The junction had 4 bases not matched to a gene; V was cut back by 0 bases and J by 0 bases. CDR3 region: CASSQEIAGYQETQYF. CDR3 in DNA: TGCGCCAGCAGCCAAGAGATAGCGGGCTACCAAGAGACCCAGTACTTC.

The chain uses TRBV9 and TRBJ2-7; D gene ambiguous. The CDR3 consists of 13 residues. Between the trimmed V and J ends, which lost 0 bases and 0 bases, there was a span of 4 bases. CDR1 and CDR2 from the germline V gene are SGDLS and YYNGEE. As DNA, the CDR3 is TGTGCCAGCAGCGTAGGCAGCTCCTACGAGCAGTACTTC. Its protein product is CASSVGSSYEQYF.

This clone appeared a few times. CDR3 bases: TGTGCCAGCTCACCAACGGCAGGCTCCTACAATGAGCAGTTCTTC. It specifies CASSPTAGSYNEQFF. The chain employs TRBV18 and TRBJ2-1; D is uncertain. The CDR3 sequence is 15 residues long. With 2 bases removed from V and 0 bases from J, the gap between germline ends came to 8 bases. Germline V lookup: CDR1 KGHSH, CDR2 LQKENI. The full variable domain, rest sourced from reference TRBV18 and TRBJ2-1, is NAGVMQNPRHLVRRRGQEARLRCSPMKGHSHVYWYRQLPEEGLKFMVYLQKENIIDESGMPKERFSAEFPKEGPSILRIQQVVRGDSAAYFCASSPTAGSYNEQFFGPGTRLTVL.

This chain joins TRBV18 and TRBJ1-2, with D perhaps matching TRBD1 (6 bases). The germline CDR1 and CDR2 sequences are KGHSH and LQKENI. CDR3 length: 13 residues. V was pared by 5 bases and J by 2 bases, with 9 bases between. DNA of the CDR3: TGTGCCAGCTCATATGGACAGAACTATGGCTACACCTTC. This gives the protein CASSYGQNYGYTF.